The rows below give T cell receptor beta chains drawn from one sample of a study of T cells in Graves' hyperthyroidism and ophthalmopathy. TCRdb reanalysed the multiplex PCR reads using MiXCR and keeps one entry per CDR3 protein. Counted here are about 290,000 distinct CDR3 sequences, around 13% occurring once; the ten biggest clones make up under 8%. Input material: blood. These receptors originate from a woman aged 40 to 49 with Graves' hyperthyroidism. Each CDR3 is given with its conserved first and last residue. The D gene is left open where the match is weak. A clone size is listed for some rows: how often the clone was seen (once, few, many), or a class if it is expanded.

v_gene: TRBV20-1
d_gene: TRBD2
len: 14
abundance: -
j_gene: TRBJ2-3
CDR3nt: TGCAGTGCTAAACCTAGCGGCTACACAGATACGCAGTATTTT
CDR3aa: CSAKPSGYTDTQYF

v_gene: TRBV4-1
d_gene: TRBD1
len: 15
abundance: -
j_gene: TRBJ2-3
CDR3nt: TGCGCCAGCAGCCGTGGACAGGGGGACACAGATACGCAGTATTTT
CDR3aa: CASSRGQGDTDTQYF

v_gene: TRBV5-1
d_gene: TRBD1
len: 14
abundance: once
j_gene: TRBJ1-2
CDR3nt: TGCGCCAGCAGCCCATCGACAGGGGGTGGCGGCTACACCTTC
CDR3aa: CASSPSTGGGGYTF

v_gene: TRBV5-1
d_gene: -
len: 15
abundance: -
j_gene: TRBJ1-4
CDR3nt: TGCGCCAGCAGCTTGATAGGTGCAACTAATGAAAAACTGTTTTTT
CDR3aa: CASSLIGATNEKLFF

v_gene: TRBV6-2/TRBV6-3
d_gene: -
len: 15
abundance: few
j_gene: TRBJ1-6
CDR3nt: TGTGCCAGCAGTTACTCGATTAGAGGGAATTCACCCCTCCACTTT
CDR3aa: CASSYSIRGNSPLHF

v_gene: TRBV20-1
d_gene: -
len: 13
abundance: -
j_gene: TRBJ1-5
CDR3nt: TGCAGTGCTAGAGACAGACTAGATCAGCCCCAGCATTTT
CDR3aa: CSARDRLDQPQHF

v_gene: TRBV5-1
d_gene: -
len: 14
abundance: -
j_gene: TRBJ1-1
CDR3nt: TGCGCCAGCACCCCCCAGGGCTTGAACACTGAAGCTTTCTTT
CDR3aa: CASTPQGLNTEAFF

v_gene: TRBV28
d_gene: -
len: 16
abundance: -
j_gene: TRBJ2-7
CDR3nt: TGTGCCAGCAGTTCATCCGGGATCCCAGGCTCCTACGAGCAGTACTTC
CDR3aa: CASSSSGIPGSYEQYF

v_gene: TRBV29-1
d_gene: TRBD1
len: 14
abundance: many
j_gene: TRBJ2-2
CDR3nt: TGCAGCGCTTTGCAGGGGGCTAACACCGGGGAGCTGTTTTTT
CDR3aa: CSALQGANTGELFF

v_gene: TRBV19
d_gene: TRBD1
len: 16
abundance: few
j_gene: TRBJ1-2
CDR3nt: TGTGCCACCCGTTGGGGGACAGGGGGCGCAGGGTATGGCTACACCTTC
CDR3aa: CATRWGTGGAGYGYTF

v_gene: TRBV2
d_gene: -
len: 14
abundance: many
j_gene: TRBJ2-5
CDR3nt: TGTGCCAGCAGTGAAGGACTTTTCGGGGAGACCCAGTACTTC
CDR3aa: CASSEGLFGETQYF

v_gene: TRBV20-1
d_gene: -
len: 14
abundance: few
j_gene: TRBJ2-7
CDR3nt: TGCAGTGCTACAAAGAGGGGGGGAGTTGACGAGCAGTACTTC
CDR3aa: CSATKRGGVDEQYF

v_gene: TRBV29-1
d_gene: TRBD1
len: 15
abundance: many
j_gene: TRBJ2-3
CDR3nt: TGCAGCGCCTTCCGGACAGGGGTAGGGGCAGATACGCAGTATTTT
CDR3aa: CSAFRTGVGADTQYF

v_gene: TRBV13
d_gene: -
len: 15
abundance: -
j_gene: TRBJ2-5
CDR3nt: TGTGCCAGCAGCCCCGGGATGGGGGTTCGAGAGACCCAGTACTTC
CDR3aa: CASSPGMGVRETQYF

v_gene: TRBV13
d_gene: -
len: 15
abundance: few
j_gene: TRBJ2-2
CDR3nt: TGTGCCAGCAGCGTTGGGACTCCGAACACCGGGGAGCTGTTTTTT
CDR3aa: CASSVGTPNTGELFF

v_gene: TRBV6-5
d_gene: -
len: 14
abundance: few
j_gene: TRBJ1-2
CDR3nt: TGTGCCAGCAGTTACGACGGGGGCGGGGTGGGCTACACCTTC
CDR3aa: CASSYDGGGVGYTF

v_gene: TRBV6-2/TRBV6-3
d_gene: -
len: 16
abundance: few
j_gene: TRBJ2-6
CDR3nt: TGTGCCAGCAGAGTCCAGGGTTCCGGTGGGGCCAACGTCCTGACTTTC
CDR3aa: CASRVQGSGGANVLTF

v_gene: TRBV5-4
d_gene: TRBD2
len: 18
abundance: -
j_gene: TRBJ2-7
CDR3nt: TGTGCCAGCAGCTTACCGGGACTAGCGGGAGAAGGGTCCTACGAGCAGTACTTC
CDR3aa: CASSLPGLAGEGSYEQYF

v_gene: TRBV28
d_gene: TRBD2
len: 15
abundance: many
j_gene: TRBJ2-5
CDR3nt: TGTGCCAGCAGTTTAAGTAAGGCGGGAGTAGAGACCCAGTACTTC
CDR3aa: CASSLSKAGVETQYF

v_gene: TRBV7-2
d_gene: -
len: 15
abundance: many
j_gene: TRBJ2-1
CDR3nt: TGTGCCAGCAGCGCCGACAGGGGAGGGGGAAATGAGCAGTTCTTC
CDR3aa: CASSADRGGGNEQFF

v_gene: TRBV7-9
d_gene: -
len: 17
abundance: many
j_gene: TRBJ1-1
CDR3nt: TGTGCCAGCAGCTTTAGGCAGGGCTCATTAGTGAACACTGAAGCTTTCTTT
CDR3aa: CASSFRQGSLVNTEAFF

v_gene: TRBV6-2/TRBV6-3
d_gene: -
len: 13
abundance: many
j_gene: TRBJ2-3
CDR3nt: TGTGCCAGCAGCCCGAGGGCCGATGATACGCAGTATTTT
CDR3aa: CASSPRADDTQYF

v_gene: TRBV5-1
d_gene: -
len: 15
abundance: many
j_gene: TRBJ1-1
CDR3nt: TGCGCCAGCAGCGCCGGGACCGTCGATTACACTGAAGCTTTCTTT
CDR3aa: CASSAGTVDYTEAFF

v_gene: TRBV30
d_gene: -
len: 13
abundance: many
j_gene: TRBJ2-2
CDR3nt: TGTGCCTGGAGTACAATTCAGACGGGGGAGCTGTTTTTT
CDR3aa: CAWSTIQTGELFF

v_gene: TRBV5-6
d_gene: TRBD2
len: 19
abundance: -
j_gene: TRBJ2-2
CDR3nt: TGTGCCAGCAGCTCGGGACTAGCGGGAGGTAGGGGGAACACCGGGGAGCTGTTTTTT
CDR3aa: CASSSGLAGGRGNTGELFF

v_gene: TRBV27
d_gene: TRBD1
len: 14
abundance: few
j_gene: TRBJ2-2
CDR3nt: TGTGCCAGCAGTTACAGGGGCTACACCGGGGAGCTGTTTTTT
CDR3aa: CASSYRGYTGELFF

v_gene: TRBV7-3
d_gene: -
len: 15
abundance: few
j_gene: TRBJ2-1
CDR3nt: TGTGCCAGCAGCTTAATGGCTGGATCCTACAATGAGCAGTTCTTC
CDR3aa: CASSLMAGSYNEQFF

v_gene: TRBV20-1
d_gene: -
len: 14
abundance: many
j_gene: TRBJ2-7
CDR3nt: TGCAGTGCTAGAGATTGGGCTGACTCCTACGAGCAGTACTTC
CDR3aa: CSARDWADSYEQYF

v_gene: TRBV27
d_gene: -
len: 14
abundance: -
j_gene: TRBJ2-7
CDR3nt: TGTGCCAGCACCTCCCGATATCCGGGAAACGAGCAGTACTTC
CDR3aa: CASTSRYPGNEQYF

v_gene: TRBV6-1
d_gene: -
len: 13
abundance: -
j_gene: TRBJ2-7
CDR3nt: TGTGCCAGCAGTTATACTAGGGTGGGCGAGCAGTACTTC
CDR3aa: CASSYTRVGEQYF

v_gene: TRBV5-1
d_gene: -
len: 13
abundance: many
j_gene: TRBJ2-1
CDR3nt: TGCGCCAGCAGCAGTTACTCCAATACTGAGCAGTTCTTC
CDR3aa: CASSSYSNTEQFF

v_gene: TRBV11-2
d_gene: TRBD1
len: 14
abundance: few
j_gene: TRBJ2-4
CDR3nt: TGTGCCAGCAGCGCCCGGGACAGCGAGGTCATTCAGTACTTC
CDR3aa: CASSARDSEVIQYF

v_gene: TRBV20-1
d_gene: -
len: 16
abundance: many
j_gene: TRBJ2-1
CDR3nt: TGCAGTGCCAGATCGGGGGCGGGAGAGAGCTACAATGAGCAGTTCTTC
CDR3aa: CSARSGAGESYNEQFF

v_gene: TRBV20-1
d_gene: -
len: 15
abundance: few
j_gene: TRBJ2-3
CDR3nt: TGCAGTGCCAGGCCCCGGGACACCCTCACAGATACGCAGTATTTT
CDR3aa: CSARPRDTLTDTQYF

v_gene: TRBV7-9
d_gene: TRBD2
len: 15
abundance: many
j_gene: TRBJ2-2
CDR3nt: TGTGCCAGCAGCAAGCTAGCGGTCGGGGCCGGGGAGCTGTTTTTT
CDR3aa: CASSKLAVGAGELFF

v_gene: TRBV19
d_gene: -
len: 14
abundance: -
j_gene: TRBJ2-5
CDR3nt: TGTGCCAGTAGTATCACAGGGCAAGGAGAGACCCAGTACTTC
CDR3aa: CASSITGQGETQYF

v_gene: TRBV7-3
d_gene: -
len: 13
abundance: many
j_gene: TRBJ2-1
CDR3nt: TGTGCCAGCAGCTGGACCCGCAGCCATGAGCAGTTCTTC
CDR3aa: CASSWTRSHEQFF

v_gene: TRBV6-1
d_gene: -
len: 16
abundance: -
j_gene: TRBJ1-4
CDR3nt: TGTGCCAGCAGTACCCTAGGGGGGTCGACTAATGAAAAACTGTTTTTT
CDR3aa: CASSTLGGSTNEKLFF